This paragraph covers one TCR beta chain sequence. The antigen this receptor binds is unknown. Per-nucleotide qualities are absent, and no much larger clonotype sits a single base away. The library relied on the immunoSEQ multiplex PCR assay. In the original analysis: To diagnose cytomegalovirus status from the catalog of TCR beta chain sequences, a statistical classification framework was built. The table comes from immuneACCESS by way of TCRdb, which keeps in-frame sequences with V and J called. Part of the clones is missing from these tables; in studies checked, under half for an unresolved V gene and the rest for unknown reasons. V, J and clone size are taken as reported in that table, and D and trimming were inferred from the DNA itself. The sample table records around 58,000 clones; around nine tenths of these occur just once. The ten largest make up around 1.8% of the sample. The donors were included in the validation cohort of over a hundred subjects, a group kept apart from the roughly 700-subject first cohort.

The data derive from a study of cytomegalovirus exposure and HLA in healthy donors (dated by TCRdb to the late 2010s). Some background on the complete study: A later analysis indicated that the 120 validation repertoires were generated on the platform also employed for the roughly 650 repertoires of the first cohort. The study was designed to test whether signatures of past pathogen exposure could be identified by cataloging public T cell receptors. Along with the approximately 620-subject first cohort, a separate validation cohort of approximately 110 different subjects was used. To predict cytomegalovirus infection status, the study brought together high-throughput TCR immunosequencing, statistical association of individual TCRs with disease status, and machine learning. General findings and caveats noted by the study authors: Most TCR sequences were observed very rarely across donors, whereas some public TCRs were present in many individuals. The authors suggested that the approach could potentially be extended to other disease states and immunological phenotypes. Cytomegalovirus status was reported to be diagnosed by the classifier with high specificity and sensitivity in both the original and validation cohorts. A few of the identified cytomegalovirus-associated TCR beta chains were confirmed in vitro to be specific for cytomegalovirus antigens. A later analysis found that TCRs clustered in the first cohort also tended to co-occur in the 100 to 150 validation repertoires, with 94% of cluster scores above 0. In the study, 150 to 200 TCR beta chains were listed as associated with cytomegalovirus. The validation cohort had no HLA typing available for a later analysis, so co-occurrence within that cohort was assessed over all 120 or so repertoires.

The V end loses 1 base and the J end loses 2 bases, and a stretch of 14 bases separates them. The CDR3 sequence holds 16 residues, the cysteine and phenylalanine included. Just CDR3 DNA is preserved here, 48 bases in frame from base 1. According to the germline V gene, CDR1 reads SGHTA and CDR2 reads FQGNSA. The chain is made from TRBV7-2 and TRBJ2-5; a confident D gene designation cannot be given. Sample: PBMCs. The sequence was obtained from a woman between 18 and 30 years old in good health and CMV-seronegative. CDR3 protein: CASSLDPFPYQETQYF. The DNA reads TGTGCCAGCAGCTTAGATCCCTTCCCCTATCAAGAGACCCAGTACTTC.